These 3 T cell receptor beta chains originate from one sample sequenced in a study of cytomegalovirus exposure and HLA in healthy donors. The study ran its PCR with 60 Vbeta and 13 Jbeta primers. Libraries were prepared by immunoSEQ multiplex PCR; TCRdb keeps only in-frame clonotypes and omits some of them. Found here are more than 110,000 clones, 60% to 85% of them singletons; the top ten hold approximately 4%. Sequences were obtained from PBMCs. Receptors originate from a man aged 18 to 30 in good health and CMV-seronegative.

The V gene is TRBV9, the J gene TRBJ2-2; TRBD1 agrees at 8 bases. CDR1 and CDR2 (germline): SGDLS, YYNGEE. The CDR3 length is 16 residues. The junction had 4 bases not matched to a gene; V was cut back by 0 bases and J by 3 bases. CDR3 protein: CASSVVQQGDTGELFF. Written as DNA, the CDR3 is TGTGCCAGCAGCGTAGTCCAACAGGGGGACACCGGGGAGCTGTTTTTT.

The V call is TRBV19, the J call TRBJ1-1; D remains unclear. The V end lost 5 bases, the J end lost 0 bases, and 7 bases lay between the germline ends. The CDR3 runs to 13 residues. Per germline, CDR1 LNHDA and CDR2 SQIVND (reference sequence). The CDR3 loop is CASSLEMNTEAFF. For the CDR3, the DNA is TGTGCCAGTAGTCTTGAGATGAACACTGAAGCTTTCTTT.

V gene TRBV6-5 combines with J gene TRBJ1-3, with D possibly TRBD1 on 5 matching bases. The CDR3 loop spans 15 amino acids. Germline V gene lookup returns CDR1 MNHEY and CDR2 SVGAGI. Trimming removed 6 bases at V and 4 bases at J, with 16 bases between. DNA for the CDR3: TGTGCCAGCAGACCAGGACAAACGAAAGGAAACACCATATATTTT. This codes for CASRPGQTKGNTIYF.